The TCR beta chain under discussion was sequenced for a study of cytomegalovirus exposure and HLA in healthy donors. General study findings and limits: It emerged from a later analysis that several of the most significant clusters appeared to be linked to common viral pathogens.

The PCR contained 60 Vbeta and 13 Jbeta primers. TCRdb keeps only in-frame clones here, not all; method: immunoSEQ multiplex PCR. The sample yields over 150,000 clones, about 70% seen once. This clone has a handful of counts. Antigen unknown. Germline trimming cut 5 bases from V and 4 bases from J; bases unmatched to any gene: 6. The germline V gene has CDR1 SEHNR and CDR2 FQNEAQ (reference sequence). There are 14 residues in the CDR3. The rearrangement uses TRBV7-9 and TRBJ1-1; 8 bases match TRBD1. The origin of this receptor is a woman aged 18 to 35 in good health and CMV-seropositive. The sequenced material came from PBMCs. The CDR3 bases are TGTGCCAGCAGCCTGGGACAGGAGGGCACTGAAGCTTTCTTT. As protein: CASSLGQEGTEAFF.